The rows below give T cell receptor beta chains drawn from one sample of a study of blood T cell repertoires in COVID-19. Assay: immunoSEQ multiplex PCR; the TCRdb copy retains only in-frame clones and omits some. The sample consists of nearly 30,000 clones, nearly 90% of them appearing once. Specimen: peripheral blood. The receptors derive from a human donor in a cohort sampled during active COVID-19. The conserved cysteine and the conserved F or W are not part of the CDR3 here. The order of the fields is V gene, D gene, CDR3 protein. A D gene is named only where the DNA matches it firmly.

TRBV7-8 NA ASSLATFSKAGWKAF
TRBV5-4 TRBD2 AMRGGEYRDTQY
TRBV9 NA ASSPGWQLDTEAF
TRBV6-2/TRBV6-3 NA ASSYLQVNTEAF
TRBV4-1 TRBD1 ASSQAGQGGHEQY
TRBV23-1 TRBD1 ASSQSRWDRGHNEQF
TRBV7-2 NA ASSSYRNEQF
TRBV12-5 TRBD2 ASGLAVTSGGEQF
TRBV6-1 TRBD1 ASSEQQTGGGYT
TRBV7-2 NA ASSLASREIDTEAF
TRBV5-4 NA ASSSEQAMNTEAF
TRBV10-3 NA AISESQGSGNTIY